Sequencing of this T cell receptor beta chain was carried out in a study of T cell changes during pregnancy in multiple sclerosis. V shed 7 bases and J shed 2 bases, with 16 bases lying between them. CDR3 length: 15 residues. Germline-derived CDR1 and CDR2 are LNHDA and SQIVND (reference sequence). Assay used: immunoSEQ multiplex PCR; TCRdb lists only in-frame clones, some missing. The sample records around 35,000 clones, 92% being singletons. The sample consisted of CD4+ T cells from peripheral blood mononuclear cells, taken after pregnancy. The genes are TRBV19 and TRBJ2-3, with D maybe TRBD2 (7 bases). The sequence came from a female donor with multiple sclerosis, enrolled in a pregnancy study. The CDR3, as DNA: TGTGCCAGTACCAACCGGGGGGCAACCACAGATACGCAGTATTTT. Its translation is CASTNRGATTDTQYF.